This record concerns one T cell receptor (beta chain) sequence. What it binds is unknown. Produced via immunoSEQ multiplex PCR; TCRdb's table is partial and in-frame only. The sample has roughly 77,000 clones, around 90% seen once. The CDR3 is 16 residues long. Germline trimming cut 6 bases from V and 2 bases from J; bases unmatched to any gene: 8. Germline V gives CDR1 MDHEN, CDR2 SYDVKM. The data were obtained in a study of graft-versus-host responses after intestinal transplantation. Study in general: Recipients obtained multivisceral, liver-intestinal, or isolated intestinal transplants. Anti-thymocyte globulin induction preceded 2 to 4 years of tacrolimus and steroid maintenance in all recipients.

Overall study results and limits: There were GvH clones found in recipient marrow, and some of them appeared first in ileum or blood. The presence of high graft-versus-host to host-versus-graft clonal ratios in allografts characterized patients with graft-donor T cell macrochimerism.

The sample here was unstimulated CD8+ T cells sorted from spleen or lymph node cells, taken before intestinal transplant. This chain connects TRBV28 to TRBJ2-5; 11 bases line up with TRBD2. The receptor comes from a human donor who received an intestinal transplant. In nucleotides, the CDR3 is TGTGCCAGCAGCCTGGGGACTAGCGGATTTCAAGAGACCCAGTACTTC. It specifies CASSLGTSGFQETQYF.